This T cell receptor beta chain was sequenced for a study of blood T cells in healthy people across ages. Study-wide results and caveats: Because donor CMV status was unknown, expanded clonotype changes were possibly confounded.

The length of the CDR3 is 16 residues. The V gene's germline CDR1 is SEHNR and CDR2 FQNEAQ (reference sequence). The ends lost 1 base at V and 4 bases at J; junction bases unmatched: 7. The study isolated at least 6.5 million PBMCs from each sample. On this clonotype: The antigen is not known.

Together with a sample-barcoded 5' primer, a J-beta primer mix was included in a second PCR lasting about 7 to 11 cycles. Each CDR3 protein gets one entry after TCRdb re-called the 5' RACE reads with MiXCR. In the table there are about 1,500,000 distinct CDR3 sequences, around 42% of which are singletons. The origin of this receptor is a woman younger than 35 in good health. The V call is TRBV7-9, the J call TRBJ2-1; 7 bases line up with TRBD2. Input material: blood. CDR3 DNA: TGTGCCAGCAGCTTAGAGCGGGGTAGCCTTTACAATGAGCAGTTCTTC. Translation gives CASSLERGSLYNEQFF. The full variable domain, with the rest looked up from reference TRBV7-9 and TRBJ2-1, is DTGVSQNPRHKITKRGQNVTFRCDPISEHNRLYWYRQTLGQGPEFLTYFQNEAQLEKSRLLSDRFSAERPKGSFSTLEIQRTEQGDSAMYLCASSLERGSLYNEQFFGPGTRLTVL.